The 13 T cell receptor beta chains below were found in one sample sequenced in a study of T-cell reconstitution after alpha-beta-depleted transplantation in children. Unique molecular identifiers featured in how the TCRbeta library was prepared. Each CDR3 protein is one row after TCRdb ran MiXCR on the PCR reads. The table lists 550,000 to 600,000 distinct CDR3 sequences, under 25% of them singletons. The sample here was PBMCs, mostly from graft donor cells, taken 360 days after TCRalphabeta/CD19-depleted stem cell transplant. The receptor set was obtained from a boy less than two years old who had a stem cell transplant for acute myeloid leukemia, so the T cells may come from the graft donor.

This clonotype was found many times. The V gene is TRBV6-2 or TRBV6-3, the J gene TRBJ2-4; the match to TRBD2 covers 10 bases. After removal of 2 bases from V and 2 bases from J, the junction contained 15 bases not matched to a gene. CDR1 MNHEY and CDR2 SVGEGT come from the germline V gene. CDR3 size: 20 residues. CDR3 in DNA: TGTGCCAGCAGTTACATTGGCCCCAGCGGGGGGGCGGCGTCCAAAAACATTCAGTACTTC. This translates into CASSYIGPSGGAASKNIQYF.

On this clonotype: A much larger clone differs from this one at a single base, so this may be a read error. CDR3 amino acids: CAISDGVRDEQYF. DNA for the CDR3: TGTGCCATCAGTGATGGGGTGCGCGACGAGCAGTACTTC. This chain connects TRBV10-3 to TRBJ2-7; unclear D gene. This CDR3 is 13 amino acids long. Trimming cost V 3 bases and J 5 bases, with 11 bases left between them. Looked up from germline, CDR1 is ENHRY and CDR2 is SYGVKD.

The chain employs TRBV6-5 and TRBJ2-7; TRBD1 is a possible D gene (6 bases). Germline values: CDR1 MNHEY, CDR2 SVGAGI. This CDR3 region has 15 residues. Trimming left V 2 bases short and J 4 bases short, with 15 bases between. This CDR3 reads CASSYGQTYNYEQYF. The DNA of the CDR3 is TGTGCCAGCAGTTACGGACAGACTTACAATTACGAGCAGTACTTC.

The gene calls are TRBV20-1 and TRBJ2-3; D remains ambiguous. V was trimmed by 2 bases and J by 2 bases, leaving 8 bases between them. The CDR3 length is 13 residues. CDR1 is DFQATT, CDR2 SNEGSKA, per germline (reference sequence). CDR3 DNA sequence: TGCAGTGCTAGATTTTCCTACACAGATACGCAGTATTTT. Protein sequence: CSARFSYTDTQYF.

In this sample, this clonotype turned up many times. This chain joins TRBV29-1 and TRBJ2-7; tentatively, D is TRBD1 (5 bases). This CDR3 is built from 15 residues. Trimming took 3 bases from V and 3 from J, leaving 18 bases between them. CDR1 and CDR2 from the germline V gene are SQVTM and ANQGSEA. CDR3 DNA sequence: TGCAGCGTTGATAGTACCTCCAGGGCTAGCTACGAGCAGTACTTC. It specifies CSVDSTSRASYEQYF.

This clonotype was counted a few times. The CDR3 loop reads CSVAVTGGKDEQYF. The CDR3 region has the DNA TGCAGCGTTGCGGTGACAGGGGGCAAAGACGAGCAGTACTTC. The chain couples TRBV29-1 to TRBJ2-7, with 10 nucleotides matching TRBD1. The V and J ends lost 4 bases and 5 bases, in that order; junction bases with no gene match: 8. This CDR3 spans 14 amino acids. Germline loops: CDR1 SQVTM, CDR2 ANQGSEA.

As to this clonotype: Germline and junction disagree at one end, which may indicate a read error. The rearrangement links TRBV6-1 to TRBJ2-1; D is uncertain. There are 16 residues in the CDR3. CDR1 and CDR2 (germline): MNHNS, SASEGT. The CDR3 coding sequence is TGTTCCAGCAGTCCGCTCTCAGTGAGCTCCTACAATGAGCAGTTCTTC. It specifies CSSSPLSVSSYNEQFF.

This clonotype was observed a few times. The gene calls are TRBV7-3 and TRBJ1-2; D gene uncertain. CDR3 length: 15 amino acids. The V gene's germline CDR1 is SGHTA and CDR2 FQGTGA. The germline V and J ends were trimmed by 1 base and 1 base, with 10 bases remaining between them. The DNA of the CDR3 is TGTGCCAGCAGCTTAAGTTCGGGCAGTAACTATGGCTACACCTTC. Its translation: CASSLSSGSNYGYTF.

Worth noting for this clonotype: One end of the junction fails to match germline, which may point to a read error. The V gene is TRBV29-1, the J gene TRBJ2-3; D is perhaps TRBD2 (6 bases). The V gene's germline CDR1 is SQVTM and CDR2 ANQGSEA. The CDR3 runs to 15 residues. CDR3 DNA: TGCAGCGTAGAAGTACTAGCTGTCTCCACAGATACGCAGTATTTT. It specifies CSVEVLAVSTDTQYF.

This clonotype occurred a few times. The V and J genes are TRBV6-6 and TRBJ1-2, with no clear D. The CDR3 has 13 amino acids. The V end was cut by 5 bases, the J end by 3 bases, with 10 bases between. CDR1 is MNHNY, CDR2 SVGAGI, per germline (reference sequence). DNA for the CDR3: TGTGCCAGCAGTACCTCGGGCCACTATGGCTACACCTTC. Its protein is CASSTSGHYGYTF.

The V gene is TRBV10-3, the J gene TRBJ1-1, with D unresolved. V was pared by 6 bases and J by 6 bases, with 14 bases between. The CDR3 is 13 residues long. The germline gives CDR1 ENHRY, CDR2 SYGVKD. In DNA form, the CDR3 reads TGTGCCATCAGCTCGGGCAGGAAATCTGAAGCTTTCTTT. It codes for CAISSGRKSEAFF.

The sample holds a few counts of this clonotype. CDR3 sequence: CSALHFRPGSGKNIQYF. DNA for the CDR3: TGCAGTGCTTTGCACTTCCGCCCAGGGTCCGGAAAAAACATTCAGTACTTC. J is TRBJ2-4 and V is TRBV20-1, with D possibly matching TRBD1 (5 bases). The CDR3 is 17 amino acids. The V gene lost 5 bases and the J gene lost 4 bases, with 24 bases spanning the gap. Germline CDR1 is DFQATT and CDR2 is SNEGSKA (reference sequence).

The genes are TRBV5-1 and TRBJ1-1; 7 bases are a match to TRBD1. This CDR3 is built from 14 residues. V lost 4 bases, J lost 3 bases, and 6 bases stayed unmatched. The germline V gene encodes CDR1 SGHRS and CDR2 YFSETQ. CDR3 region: CASSLRQGDTEAFF. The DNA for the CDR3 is TGCGCCAGCAGCCTCCGACAGGGTGACACTGAAGCTTTCTTT.